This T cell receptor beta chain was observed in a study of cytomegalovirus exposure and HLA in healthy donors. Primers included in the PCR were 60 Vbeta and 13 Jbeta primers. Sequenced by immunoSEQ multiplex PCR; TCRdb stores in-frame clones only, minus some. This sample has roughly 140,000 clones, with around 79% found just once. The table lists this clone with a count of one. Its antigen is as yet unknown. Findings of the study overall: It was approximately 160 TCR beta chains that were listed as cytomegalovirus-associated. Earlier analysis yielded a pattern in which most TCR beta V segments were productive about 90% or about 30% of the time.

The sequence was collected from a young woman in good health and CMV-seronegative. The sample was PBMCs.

The CDR3 bases are TGTGCCAGCAGTGAATTAGTAGGGACAGGGTTCGGAAATGAAAAACTGTTTTTT. Its translation: CASSELVGTGFGNEKLFF. The chain couples TRBV2 to TRBJ1-4; 9 bases line up with TRBD1. Germline lookup yields CDR1 SNHLY and CDR2 FYNNEI. The V segment lost 2 bases and the J segment 5 bases; nucleotides outside the gene matches: 12. CDR3 length: 18 amino acids.